A single sample gave rise to the 13 T cell receptor beta chains below, sequenced in a study of blood T cells in healthy people across ages. With a J-beta primer mix and a sample-barcoded 5' primer, a second PCR ran about 7 to 11 cycles. Each CDR3 protein gets one entry after TCRdb re-called the 5' RACE reads with MiXCR. The data show hundreds of thousands of distinct CDR3 sequences, just over 55% seen once. Sample: blood. These receptors were taken from a man aged 35 to 55 in good health.

CDR3 region: CASSLAWLTDTQYF. CDR3 sequence (DNA): TGTGCCAGCAGCCTCGCGTGGTTGACAGATACGCAGTATTTT. V usage is TRBV27 and J usage is TRBJ2-3; the D is unclear. Trimming removed 6 bases at V and 3 bases at J, with 13 bases between. This CDR3 region has 14 residues. Germline V gives CDR1 MNHEY, CDR2 SMNVEV (reference sequence).

This clonotype has just a few counts. This CDR3 reads CASSLDRRGRGDDTEAFF. CDR3 nucleotide sequence: TGTGCCAGCAGTTTAGATCGCAGGGGGCGCGGCGACGACACTGAAGCTTTCTTT. This chain connects TRBV27 to TRBJ1-1; 8 bases match TRBD1. The CDR3 contains 18 residues. CDR1 MNHEY and CDR2 SMNVEV come from the germline V gene (reference sequence). The junction had 14 bases not matched to a gene; V was cut back by 2 bases and J by 3 bases.

The V and J genes are TRBV6-5 and TRBJ2-5, with no clear D. Germline V lookup: CDR1 MNHEY, CDR2 SVGAGI. This CDR3 region has 13 residues. Trimming cost V 7 bases and J 4 bases, with 13 bases left between them. The CDR3 coding sequence is TGTGCCAGCAAAAAACCGGGCGGAGAGACCCAGTACTTC. Its protein product is CASKKPGGETQYF.

This clonotype was picked up one time. The germline gene is not matched at one end of the junction; a read error may be the cause. The chain is built from TRBV28 and TRBJ2-3; 12 bases align to TRBD2. Germline V gene lookup returns CDR1 MDHEN and CDR2 SYDVKM. CDR3 length: 20 amino acids. The CDR3 DNA sequence: TGTGCCGGCAGTCTCGGCGCCTCTAGCGGGAGGGGACTCCGGTGGGATACGCAGTATTTT. Residues: CAGSLGASSGRGLRWDTQYF. Full variable domain (missing parts from reference TRBV28 and TRBJ2-3): DVKVTQSSRYLVKRTGEKVFLECVQDMDHENMFWYRQDPGLGLRLIYFSYDVKMKEKGDIPEGYSVSREKKERFSLILESASTNQTSMYLCAGSLGASSGRGLRWDTQYFGPGTRLTVL.

In this sample, this clonotype turned up once. The chain uses TRBV7-7 and TRBJ2-5; D perhaps matches TRBD1 (6 bases). V lost 2 bases and J 1 base, leaving 14 bases between the germline ends. There are 16 residues in the CDR3. Germline V CDR1 and CDR2: SSHAT, FNYEAQ (reference sequence). The CDR3 region has the DNA TGTGCCAGCAGCTTACAGAATTGGGGGCTCCAAGAGACCCAGTACTTC. Encoded protein: CASSLQNWGLQETQYF.

This chain joins TRBV20-1 and TRBJ2-1; D gene uncertain. V dropped 3 bases and J dropped 7 bases, with 22 bases sitting between them. CDR1 is DFQATT and CDR2 is SNEGSKA in the germline V gene (reference sequence). The CDR3 spans 16 residues. CDR3 in amino acids: CSARGNPITIGNEQFF. The CDR3 nucleotides read TGCAGTGCTAGGGGGAATCCAATAACCATCGGGAATGAGCAGTTCTTC.

The V gene is TRBV20-1, the J gene TRBJ1-2, with TRBD1 as a possible D gene (5 bases). Germline V gives CDR1 DFQATT, CDR2 SNEGSKA (reference sequence). The CDR3 contains 13 residues. V lost 6 bases and J lost 4, with 15 bases in between. CDR3: CSARDVRGYGYTF. The CDR3 DNA sequence: TGCAGTGCCAGGGACGTGCGGGGCTATGGCTACACCTTC.

The V call is TRBV20-1, the J call TRBJ2-1; TRBD2 aligns across 16 bases. Looked up from germline, CDR1 is DFQATT and CDR2 is SNEGSKA (reference sequence). The CDR3 runs 15 residues. J lost 9 bases, V lost 6 bases, and 8 bases had no gene match. The CDR3 coding sequence is TGCAGTGCAGCCGGGACTAGCGGGGGGGCCTTTGAGCAGTTCTTC. This encodes CSAAGTSGGAFEQFF.

In this sample, this clonotype turned up a few times. The chain couples TRBV6-5 to TRBJ1-2; D call uncertain. V was pared by 0 bases and J by 0 bases, with 14 bases between. The CDR3 has 17 amino acids. Germline-derived CDR1 and CDR2 are MNHEY and SVGAGI. The chain's CDR3 is CASSYSISGFTNYGYTF. CDR3 coding DNA: TGTGCCAGCAGTTACTCGATTTCCGGGTTCACTAACTATGGCTACACCTTC.

Here the CDR3 reads CSVTGTGAGGYTF. CDR3 coding DNA: TGCAGCGTAACCGGGACAGGGGCGGGAGGCTACACCTTC. V and J are TRBV29-1 and TRBJ1-2, with 10 bases aligning to TRBD1. The CDR3 spans 13 residues. The germline gives CDR1 SQVTM, CDR2 ANQGSEA. Trimming at V came to 6 bases and at J to 8 bases, leaving 9 bases not matched to a gene.

V gene TRBV18 combines with J gene TRBJ2-5, with D unclear. The tail of the sequence fits TRBJ2-7 better, so the J call may be wrong. The V gene's germline CDR1 is KGHSH and CDR2 LQKENI. The CDR3 sequence is 14 residues long. The DNA for the CDR3 is TGTGCCAGCTCACCTGATCCTAGGAGCTACGAGCAGTACTTC. Protein sequence: CASSPDPRSYEQYF.

This chain connects TRBV4-1 to TRBJ2-7; D may be TRBD1 (5 bases). With the DNA end fitting TRBJ2-5 better, the J assignment may be wrong. Per germline, CDR1 MGHRA and CDR2 YSYEKL. The CDR3 length is 15 residues. Here the CDR3 DNA reads TGCGCCAGCAGCCAAGTAGGGGCCGGACCTAGGACCCAGTACTTC. Protein sequence: CASSQVGAGPRTQYF.

The gene calls are TRBV28 and TRBJ2-5; TRBD2 might be the D (5 bases). CDR1 and CDR2 from the germline V gene are MDHEN and SYDVKM. This CDR3 has 16 residues. Trimming removed 7 bases from V and 0 bases from J, with 18 bases in between. The CDR3 reads CASKKRTFPYQETQYF. In DNA form, the CDR3 reads TGTGCCAGCAAAAAAAGGACTTTCCCGTACCAAGAGACCCAGTACTTC. Drawing the rest from reference TRBV28 and TRBJ2-5, the complete variable domain is DVKVTQSSRYLVKRTGEKVFLECVQDMDHENMFWYRQDPGLGLRLIYFSYDVKMKEKGDIPEGYSVSREKKERFSLILESASTNQTSMYLCASKKRTFPYQETQYFGPGTRLLVL.